This is a list of T cell receptor beta chains from one sample in a study of CD8 T cells in Susac syndrome. TCRdb re-called the immunoSEQ multiplex PCR reads with MiXCR, one entry per CDR3 protein. The sample comprises about 140,000 distinct CDR3 sequences, approximately 95% of which are singletons, and roughly 0.14% rests with the top ten. The sequencing sample was made of CD4+ T cells from PBMCs. These receptors were collected from a human donor with Susac syndrome. CDR3s include the opening cysteine and the closing phenylalanine or tryptophan. D genes are given only for firm matches. Some rows have no size entry. The others give once, few or many, or a class for an expanded clone.

D gene: .
V gene: TRBV27
J gene: TRBJ1-5
clone size: .
CDR3 protein: CASSFQGSNQPQHF
CDR3 DNA: TGTGCCAGCAGTTTTCAGGGAAGCAATCAGCCCCAGCATTTT

D gene: .
V gene: TRBV9
J gene: TRBJ2-3
clone size: .
CDR3 protein: CASSVASSTDTQYF
CDR3 DNA: TGTGCCAGCAGCGTGGCATCAAGCACAGATACGCAGTATTTT

D gene: TRBD1
V gene: TRBV12-3/TRBV12-4
J gene: TRBJ2-2
clone size: .
CDR3 protein: CASRRDRAVGELFF
CDR3 DNA: TGTGCCAGCAGGCGGGACAGGGCGGTCGGGGAGCTGTTTTTT

D gene: TRBD1
V gene: TRBV29-1
J gene: TRBJ2-7
clone size: .
CDR3 protein: CSVEVYRGPSYEQYF
CDR3 DNA: TGCAGCGTTGAAGTCTACAGGGGGCCGTCCTACGAGCAGTACTTC

D gene: TRBD1
V gene: TRBV5-1
J gene: TRBJ2-7
clone size: .
CDR3 protein: CASSGTDDYEQYF
CDR3 DNA: TGCGCCAGCTCCGGGACAGACGACTACGAGCAGTACTTC

D gene: .
V gene: TRBV2
J gene: TRBJ2-1
clone size: once
CDR3 protein: CASSDRQIYYNEQFF
CDR3 DNA: TGTGCCAGCAGTGACCGGCAGATCTACTACAATGAGCAGTTCTTC

D gene: .
V gene: TRBV28
J gene: TRBJ1-5
clone size: .
CDR3 protein: CASLPPRLGGNQPQHF
CDR3 DNA: TGTGCCAGCCTTCCCCCCCGGCTTGGCGGCAATCAGCCCCAGCATTTT

D gene: .
V gene: TRBV14
J gene: TRBJ2-7
clone size: .
CDR3 protein: CASSQTNSYEQYF
CDR3 DNA: TGTGCCAGCAGCCAGACTAACTCCTACGAGCAGTACTTC

D gene: .
V gene: TRBV29-1
J gene: TRBJ2-3
clone size: .
CDR3 protein: CSGSFGGTDTQYF
CDR3 DNA: TGCAGTGGGTCTTTCGGGGGCACAGATACGCAGTATTTT

D gene: TRBD1
V gene: TRBV2
J gene: TRBJ1-1
clone size: once
CDR3 protein: CASSGATGIEAFF
CDR3 DNA: TGTGCCAGCAGTGGGGCGACAGGGATTGAAGCTTTCTTT

D gene: .
V gene: TRBV7-3
J gene: TRBJ2-5
clone size: .
CDR3 protein: CASSLTGNQETQYF
CDR3 DNA: TGTGCCAGCAGCTTAACGGGAAACCAAGAGACCCAGTACTTC

D gene: .
V gene: TRBV6-2/TRBV6-3
J gene: TRBJ2-4
clone size: .
CDR3 protein: CASSSPRTGSKNIQYF
CDR3 DNA: TGTGCCAGCAGTTCCCCACGGACGGGGTCCAAAAACATTCAGTACTTC

D gene: .
V gene: TRBV6-2/TRBV6-3
J gene: TRBJ2-5
clone size: once
CDR3 protein: CASSYSSESETQYF
CDR3 DNA: TGTGCCAGCAGTTACTCGTCTGAGAGCGAGACCCAGTACTTC

D gene: .
V gene: TRBV5-1
J gene: TRBJ2-3
clone size: .
CDR3 protein: CASKNQGQSDTQYF
CDR3 DNA: TGCGCCAGCAAGAATCAGGGGCAGTCAGATACGCAGTATTTT

D gene: TRBD2
V gene: TRBV20-1
J gene: TRBJ2-1
clone size: .
CDR3 protein: CSARATSGSHHNEQFF
CDR3 DNA: TGCAGTGCTAGGGCGACTAGCGGGAGTCACCACAATGAGCAGTTCTTC

D gene: .
V gene: TRBV25-1
J gene: TRBJ2-7
clone size: .
CDR3 protein: CASSLSGLTYEQYF
CDR3 DNA: TGTGCCAGCAGTTTGTCAGGCCTAACCTACGAGCAGTACTTC

D gene: .
V gene: TRBV4-2
J gene: TRBJ2-5
clone size: .
CDR3 protein: CASSQVSRPQETQYF
CDR3 DNA: TGTGCCAGCAGCCAAGTGTCGAGACCGCAAGAGACCCAGTACTTC

D gene: .
V gene: TRBV2
J gene: TRBJ2-3
clone size: .
CDR3 protein: CASTTESTDTQYF
CDR3 DNA: TGTGCCAGCACGACCGAAAGCACAGATACGCAGTATTTT

D gene: TRBD1
V gene: TRBV7-2
J gene: TRBJ1-4
clone size: .
CDR3 protein: CASSGRTGGAEKLFF
CDR3 DNA: TGTGCCAGCAGCGGACGGACAGGCGGGGCTGAAAAACTGTTTTTT

D gene: TRBD2
V gene: TRBV20-1
J gene: TRBJ2-1
clone size: .
CDR3 protein: CSARGLTSGSSYNEQFF
CDR3 DNA: TGCAGTGCTAGAGGTCTGACTAGCGGTAGCTCCTACAATGAGCAGTTCTTC

D gene: .
V gene: TRBV9
J gene: TRBJ2-5
clone size: .
CDR3 protein: CASSPLGNPQETQYF
CDR3 DNA: TGTGCCAGCAGCCCGCTGGGAAACCCTCAAGAGACCCAGTACTTC

D gene: .
V gene: TRBV3-1
J gene: TRBJ2-2
clone size: .
CDR3 protein: CASSQSRTTNTGELFF
CDR3 DNA: TGTGCCAGCAGCCAATCCAGGACAACGAACACCGGGGAGCTGTTTTTT

D gene: .
V gene: TRBV30
J gene: TRBJ2-1
clone size: .
CDR3 protein: CAWRAADNEQFF
CDR3 DNA: TGTGCCTGGCGGGCCGCTGACAATGAGCAGTTCTTC

D gene: .
V gene: TRBV3-1
J gene: TRBJ1-1
clone size: .
CDR3 protein: CASSQSLGDTEAFF
CDR3 DNA: TGTGCCAGCAGCCAATCATTGGGGGACACTGAAGCTTTCTTT

D gene: .
V gene: TRBV30
J gene: TRBJ2-1
clone size: .
CDR3 protein: CASKTESSYNEQFF
CDR3 DNA: TGTGCCTCTAAGACTGAAAGCTCCTACAATGAGCAGTTCTTC

D gene: TRBD2
V gene: TRBV30
J gene: TRBJ2-1
clone size: .
CDR3 protein: CAWSVGTNRYNEQFF
CDR3 DNA: TGTGCCTGGAGTGTAGGGACTAACCGATACAATGAGCAGTTCTTC

D gene: .
V gene: TRBV29-1
J gene: TRBJ1-2
clone size: .
CDR3 protein: CSAEQGHGYTF
CDR3 DNA: TGCAGCGCGGAACAGGGTCATGGCTACACCTTC

D gene: .
V gene: TRBV27
J gene: TRBJ2-5
clone size: .
CDR3 protein: CASSLIPGRQETQYF
CDR3 DNA: TGTGCCAGCAGTCTGATCCCCGGAAGGCAAGAGACCCAGTACTTC

D gene: .
V gene: TRBV30
J gene: TRBJ1-1
clone size: .
CDR3 protein: CAWTLWQMNTEAFF
CDR3 DNA: TGTGCCTGGACCCTGTGGCAGATGAACACTGAAGCTTTCTTT

D gene: TRBD2
V gene: TRBV6-5
J gene: TRBJ2-1
clone size: .
CDR3 protein: CASSPSGGSYNEQFF
CDR3 DNA: TGTGCCAGCAGTCCTAGCGGGGGCTCCTACAATGAGCAGTTCTTC

D gene: .
V gene: TRBV29-1
J gene: TRBJ1-2
clone size: .
CDR3 protein: CSVEEGRGYGYTF
CDR3 DNA: TGCAGCGTTGAAGAGGGGAGGGGCTATGGCTACACCTTC

D gene: .
V gene: TRBV6-4
J gene: TRBJ1-2
clone size: .
CDR3 protein: CAGRWGGYTF
CDR3 DNA: TGTGCCGGAAGATGGGGAGGCTACACCTTC